The 32 T cell receptor beta chains given below trace back to one sample, sequenced in a study of T-cell reconstitution after alpha-beta-depleted transplantation in children. Library preparation (for TCRbeta) was performed with unique molecular identifiers. TCRdb re-called the PCR reads through MiXCR, storing one row per CDR3 protein. This sample has over 70,000 distinct CDR3 sequences, with more than 7% found just once. Here the sequenced sample was PBMCs from the stem cell graft donor, taken from the stem cell graft. Receptors were obtained from a human donor who donated a stem cell graft to a child with congenital amegakaryocytic thrombocytopenia.

This clonotype was counted between two and nine times. The genes are TRBV7-9 and TRBJ2-1; the D gene could be TRBD1 or TRBD2 (6 bases each). From germline, CDR1 is SEHNR and CDR2 FQNEAQ (reference sequence). Trimming left V 5 bases short and J 4 bases short, with 21 bases between. This CDR3 has 17 residues. CDR3 in DNA: TGTGCCAGCAGCGCCCTTCGGGCGGGAAGGGGGTACAATGAGCAGTTCTTC. It encodes CASSALRAGRGYNEQFF.

This clonotype appeared many times. V and J are TRBV12-3 or TRBV12-4 and TRBJ2-7; D is ambiguous. CDR3 length: 13 amino acids. Deletions cut 4 bases from V and 3 bases from J, with 10 bases between. The CDR3 coding sequence is TGTGCCAGCAGTTCAACAAACAACTACGAGCAGTACTTC. The encoded protein is CASSSTNNYEQYF.

Ten or more counts support this clonotype. The chain links TRBV25-1 to TRBJ2-1; D could derive from TRBD1 or TRBD2 (5 bases each). The CDR3 covers 18 residues. Per the germline V gene, CDR1 is MGHDK and CDR2 is SYGVNS. Trimming removed 6 bases from V and 4 bases from J, with 25 bases in between. The CDR3 reads CASSPNVAEAGKYNEQFF. The CDR3 DNA reads TGTGCCAGCAGCCCAAACGTGGCGGAGGCAGGGAAATACAATGAGCAGTTCTTC.

There are many counts of this clonotype. This sequence joins TRBV20-1 and TRBJ2-3; TRBD2 is a possible D gene (6 bases). Germline lookup yields CDR1 DFQATT and CDR2 SNEGSKA (reference sequence). V lost 2 bases and J lost 3, with 15 bases in between. The CDR3 spans 15 residues. In DNA, the CDR3 is TGCAGTGCTAGACCTCTCGGGGAGGAGACAGATACGCAGTATTTT. Translated: CSARPLGEETDTQYF.

This clonotype was seen many times. The chain joins TRBV5-1 to TRBJ2-1; 8 bases are a match to TRBD2. This CDR3 has 16 amino acids. The germline CDR1 and CDR2 sequences are SGHRS and YFSETQ. Trimming at V came to 8 bases and at J to 5 bases, leaving 15 bases not matched to a gene. CDR3 region: CASTSRGATTHNEQFF. CDR3 coding DNA: TGCGCCAGTACATCGCGGGGGGCCACCACCCACAATGAGCAGTTCTTC.

This clonotype was seen many times. The chain uses TRBV29-1 and TRBJ2-2, with D perhaps matching TRBD1 (6 bases). V gave up 7 bases and J gave up 2 bases, with 14 bases separating them. There are 14 residues in the CDR3. Germline V gene lookup returns CDR1 SQVTM and CDR2 ANQGSEA. Written as DNA, the CDR3 is TGCAGCGCTGCAGGACAGCTTAACACCGGGGAGCTGTTTTTT. This codes for CSAAGQLNTGELFF.

In this sample, this clonotype turned up many times. The genes are TRBV3-1 and TRBJ2-3; TRBD2 matches 9 bases. The CDR3 has 16 residues. Germline V gives CDR1 LGHDT, CDR2 YNNKEL (reference sequence). The V gene end was trimmed by 0 bases and the J gene end by 3 bases; junction bases not matched to a gene: 4. In DNA, the CDR3 is TGTGCCAGCAGCCAAGAATTCGGACTAGCGACAGATACGCAGTATTTT. Translation gives CASSQEFGLATDTQYF.

This clonotype was seen ten or more times. The J gene is TRBJ2-1, the V gene TRBV10-3; 8 nucleotides agree with TRBD2. Germline V gives CDR1 ENHRY, CDR2 SYGVKD. Unmatched junction bases numbered 13, after V lost 10 bases and J lost 5 bases. The CDR3 covers 15 residues. In DNA form, the CDR3 reads TGTGCCACGACTCAAAAGCGGGAGTACGACAATGAGCAGTTCTTC. It encodes CATTQKREYDNEQFF.

This clonotype appeared many times. The chain couples TRBV5-6 to TRBJ2-7; 7 bases are shared with TRBD2. Germline CDR1 is SGHDT and CDR2 is YYEEEE. CDR3 size: 15 residues. J gave up 2 bases and V 2 bases, and 7 bases lay outside the gene matches. The CDR3 nucleotides are TGTGCCAGCAGCTTTGACCCGGGACTACCCTACGAGCAGTACTTC. Translation: CASSFDPGLPYEQYF.

On this clonotype itself: This may come from a read error, since a much larger clone is one base off. The chain employs TRBV3-1 and TRBJ2-7, with 10 bases that match TRBD1. Germline V CDR1 and CDR2: LGHDT, YNNKEL (reference sequence). The CDR3 runs to 15 residues. V gave up 4 bases and J gave up 3 bases; unmatched junction bases: 6. The DNA of the CDR3 is TGTGCCAGCAGCCGAGGACAGGGGGAGTACTACGAGCAGTACTTC. It yields the protein CASSRGQGEYYEQYF.

This clonotype was picked up many times. This sequence joins TRBV12-3 or TRBV12-4 and TRBJ2-7; 7 bases fit TRBD2. The CDR3 runs 13 residues. The trim removed 4 bases at V and 7 bases at J, leaving 7 bases unmatched. The CDR3 here is CASSSRGRNEQYF. The CDR3 DNA sequence: TGTGCCAGCAGTTCACGCGGGAGAAATGAGCAGTACTTC.

This sequence joins TRBV5-1 and TRBJ1-2; 9 bases are shared with TRBD1. The CDR3 covers 15 residues. V trimming: 4 bases; J trimming: 7 bases; junction bases outside the gene matches: 11. The germline V gene encodes CDR1 SGHRS and CDR2 YFSETQ. The DNA of the CDR3 is TGCGCCAGCAGCGACTCCGGGACAGGGACGATTGGCTACACCTTC. It specifies CASSDSGTGTIGYTF.

This clonotype was seen many times. The DNA of the CDR3 is TGCAGTGCTTCACGACAGGGGCCAGGAGCTTTCTTT. It yields the protein CSASRQGPGAFF. The V and J genes are TRBV20-1 and TRBJ1-1; 8 bases agree with TRBD1. Germline CDR1 DFQATT, CDR2 SNEGSKA (reference sequence). The J segment lost 10 bases and the V segment lost 5 bases, leaving 9 bases of the junction unmatched. This CDR3 has 12 amino acids.

This clonotype was counted many times. J is TRBJ1-2 and V is TRBV27; no definite D call. V gave up 3 bases and J gave up 3 bases, with 14 bases separating them. CDR1 is MNHEY and CDR2 is SMNVEV in the germline V gene (reference sequence). CDR3 size: 15 residues. CDR3 sequence: CASSFRGRKHYGYTF. Here the CDR3 DNA reads TGTGCCAGCAGTTTTAGAGGGAGGAAACACTATGGCTACACCTTC.

At least ten counts were recorded for this clonotype. The gene calls are TRBV28 and TRBJ2-2; no definite D call. The CDR3 has 13 amino acids. Looked up from germline, CDR1 is MDHEN and CDR2 is SYDVKM. V lost 5 bases and J lost 6, with 10 bases in between. The CDR3 bases are TGTGCCAGCAGTCCCTTTGAGGCCGGGGAGCTGTTTTTT. Amino acid sequence: CASSPFEAGELFF. Filled out from reference TRBV28 and TRBJ2-2, the complete variable domain reads DVKVTQSSRYLVKRTGEKVFLECVQDMDHENMFWYRQDPGLGLRLIYFSYDVKMKEKGDIPEGYSVSREKKERFSLILESASTNQTSMYLCASSPFEAGELFFGEGSRLTVL.

This clonotype was found many times. This chain connects TRBV5-1 to TRBJ1-1; D ambiguous. The V end was cut by 0 bases, the J end by 6 bases, with 12 bases between. Germline V lookup: CDR1 SGHRS, CDR2 YFSETQ. The CDR3 has 14 residues. The CDR3 spells CASSLAERVSEAFF. In DNA form, the CDR3 reads TGCGCCAGCAGCTTGGCCGAAAGGGTGTCTGAAGCTTTCTTT.

At least ten counts were recorded for this clonotype. CDR3 region: CASSPSRGGFGMNTEAFF. DNA for the CDR3: TGTGCCAGCAGCCCATCAAGGGGGGGTTTCGGAATGAACACTGAAGCTTTCTTT. The chain couples TRBV7-9 to TRBJ1-1, with D perhaps matching TRBD1 (6 bases). With 5 bases removed from V and 0 bases from J, the gap between germline ends came to 22 bases. Germline V gives CDR1 SEHNR, CDR2 FQNEAQ (reference sequence). CDR3 length equals 18 residues. Combining the CDR3 with reference TRBV7-9 and TRBJ1-1 gives the whole variable domain DTGVSQNPRHKITKRGQNVTFRCDPISEHNRLYWYRQTLGQGPEFLTYFQNEAQLEKSRLLSDRFSAERPKGSFSTLEIQRTEQGDSAMYLCASSPSRGGFGMNTEAFFGQGTRLTVV.

This clonotype showed up many times. The chain is built from TRBV6-5 and TRBJ1-1, with no clear D. Trimming shortened V by 0 bases and J by 2 bases, and 4 bases separated the two germline ends. Germline CDR1 reads MNHEY; CDR2 reads SVGAGI. This CDR3 contains 13 residues. For the CDR3, the DNA is TGTGCCAGCAGTTACTCTTTTAACACTGAAGCTTTCTTT. Translation: CASSYSFNTEAFF.

In this sample, this clonotype turned up many times. The V and J genes are TRBV7-2 and TRBJ1-1; 9 bases match TRBD1. This CDR3 spans 12 amino acids. V was clipped by 4 bases and J by 11 bases; unmatched bases: 5. Germline V gene sequence: CDR1 SGHTA, CDR2 FQGNSA. CDR3 nucleotide sequence: TGTGCCAGCAGCTCACGGACAGGGGAGGCTTTCTTT. It yields the protein CASSSRTGEAFF.

This clonotype appeared many times. The CDR3, as DNA: TGCGCCAGCAGCAGAGACAAGTCCAACGACGAGCAGTACTTC. Amino acids: CASSRDKSNDEQYF. This rearrangement joins TRBV5-1 to TRBJ2-7; D is uncertain. CDR3 length: 14 residues. CDR1 SGHRS and CDR2 YFSETQ come from the germline V gene. V gave up 4 bases and J gave up 5 bases, with 16 bases separating them.

This clonotype has at least ten counts. This chain's CDR3 is CSARDTSLGEQFF. The CDR3 nucleotides are TGCAGTGCTAGAGACACTAGTCTCGGTGAGCAGTTCTTC. The chain recombines TRBV20-1 with TRBJ2-1; perhaps TRBD2 as D (5 bases). Trimming took off 0 bases at V and 9 bases at J, with 12 bases between the two ends. This CDR3 is built from 13 residues. Germline CDR1 reads DFQATT; CDR2 reads SNEGSKA (reference sequence).

This clonotype was counted many times. V usage is TRBV21-1 and J usage is TRBJ2-1. TRBV21-1 is a pseudogene locus. The CDR3 is 13 amino acids. The CDR3 reads CASSNSLTNEQFF. The CDR3 DNA follows: TGTGCCAGCAGCAATAGCCTTACAAATGAGCAGTTCTTC.

This clonotype was counted ten times or more. The V and J genes are TRBV6-2 or TRBV6-3 and TRBJ1-2, with 7 bases matching TRBD1. Germline CDR1 and CDR2: MNHEY and SVGEGT. This CDR3 is 12 amino acids long. V was pared by 4 bases and J by 8 bases, with 4 bases of the junction left unmatched. Written as DNA, the CDR3 is TGTGCCAGCAGTTGGACAGGCTCGGGCTACACCTTC. As protein: CASSWTGSGYTF.

This clonotype was detected a few times. The chain joins TRBV20-1 to TRBJ1-3; no firm D call. CDR3 length equals 14 residues. Trimming removed 6 bases at V and 0 bases at J, with 12 bases between. Germline V gene data show CDR1 as DFQATT and CDR2 as SNEGSKA (reference sequence). The CDR3: CSASRLSSGNTIYF. In DNA, the CDR3 is TGCAGTGCCTCGCGACTGAGCTCTGGAAACACCATATATTTT.

This clonotype was recorded many times. V usage is TRBV12-3 or TRBV12-4 and J usage is TRBJ2-5; TRBD1 might be the D (6 bases). Trimming removed 8 bases from V and 4 bases from J, with 14 bases in between. CDR3 length: 13 amino acids. CDR3 DNA: TGTGCCAGCCGATCAGGGGATATAGAGACCCAGTACTTC. Residues: CASRSGDIETQYF.

This clonotype was seen many times. This chain connects TRBV20-1 to TRBJ2-3; 9 bases match TRBD2. Germline V lookup: CDR1 DFQATT, CDR2 SNEGSKA (reference sequence). J was trimmed by 2 bases and V by 5 bases; bases with no gene match: 8. This CDR3 comprises 15 residues. Here the CDR3 DNA reads TGCAGTGCTCCCCCGGCTAGCGGGGTCACAGATACGCAGTATTTT. Its translation is CSAPPASGVTDTQYF.

This clonotype occurred many times. This chain joins TRBV20-1 and TRBJ2-7; D is uncertain. The CDR3 contains 15 residues. Germline V gene sequence: CDR1 DFQATT, CDR2 SNEGSKA (reference sequence). Trimming removed 6 bases at V and 0 bases at J, with 18 bases between. CDR3 loop: CSASPNRATSYEQYF. CDR3 coding DNA: TGCAGTGCCAGCCCCAATAGAGCCACCTCCTACGAGCAGTACTTC.

This rearrangement joins TRBV28 to TRBJ1-4, with 8 bases aligning to TRBD1. With V trimmed by 7 bases and J by 7 bases, 8 bases remained unmatched. Germline V lookup: CDR1 MDHEN, CDR2 SYDVKM. This CDR3 has 14 residues. The CDR3 DNA reads as TGTGCCAGCACTCCAGGGGGCGCGGGTGAAAAACTGTTTTTT. Translation: CASTPGGAGEKLFF.

The sample holds many counts of this clonotype. The chain carries TRBV25-1 and TRBJ2-5; TRBD1 matches at 8 bases. This CDR3 comprises 14 residues. V trimming: 2 bases; J trimming: 5 bases; junction bases outside the gene matches: 4. Germline V gene sequence: CDR1 MGHDK, CDR2 SYGVNS. The CDR3: CASSEPRGLETQYF. DNA of the CDR3: TGTGCCAGCAGTGAACCCAGGGGGCTGGAGACCCAGTACTTC.

This clonotype was recorded many times. The V and J genes are TRBV20-1 and TRBJ2-5, with unresolved D. V dropped 1 base and J dropped 5 bases, with 11 bases sitting between them. The germline V gene encodes CDR1 DFQATT and CDR2 SNEGSKA (reference sequence). The CDR3 is 13 amino acids. Here the CDR3 reads CSARVGTGETQYF. The CDR3 bases are TGCAGTGCTAGAGTTGGTACCGGGGAGACCCAGTACTTC.

This clonotype has just a few counts. The chain couples TRBV7-8 to TRBJ2-2, with D perhaps given as TRBD1 or TRBD2 (5 bases each). The V and J ends lost 3 bases and 5 bases respectively, with 16 bases between them. Germline-derived CDR1 and CDR2 are SGHVS and FQNEAQ. The CDR3 is made up of 16 amino acids. The chain's CDR3 is CASSFARGPRTGELFF. CDR3 in DNA: TGTGCCAGCAGCTTCGCACGGGGCCCCCGAACCGGGGAGCTGTTTTTT.

This CDR3 reads CASSPGGSLREKLFF. The CDR3 bases are TGTGCCAGCAGCCCGGGGGGCTCCTTGCGGGAAAAACTGTTTTTT. The chain recombines TRBV3-1 with TRBJ1-4, with D possibly TRBD1 on 6 matching bases. Per the germline V gene, CDR1 is LGHDT and CDR2 is YNNKEL (reference sequence). V lost 4 bases and J 8 bases, leaving 17 bases between the germline ends. CDR3 length equals 15 residues.